This T cell receptor beta chain is drawn from a study of blood T cells in healthy people across ages. Through a sample-barcoded 5' primer and a J-beta primer mix, a second PCR was run for roughly 6 to 11 cycles. TCRdb re-called the 5' RACE reads with MiXCR, one entry per CDR3 protein. The table records about 680,000 distinct CDR3 sequences, more than 40% of them present only once. With 5 bases clipped from V and 4 bases from J, the junction kept 6 bases outside the gene matches. The germline CDR1 and CDR2 sequences are PRHDT and FYEKMQ (reference sequence). The CDR3 extends over 14 amino acids. This clonotype was recorded once.

The source of this sequence is a woman aged 55-75 years in good health. The rearrangement uses TRBV13 and TRBJ2-7, with TRBD1 matching over 9 bases. The sequenced material came from blood. CDR3 protein: CASSLTGGEYEQYF. DNA of the CDR3: TGTGCCAGCAGCCTGACAGGGGGGGAATACGAGCAGTACTTC. The variable domain in full, with the rest retrieved from reference TRBV13 and TRBJ2-7, is AAGVIQSPRHLIKEKRETATLKCYPIPRHDTVYWYQQGPGQDPQFLISFYEKMQSDKGSIPDRFSAQQFSDYHSELNMSSLELGDSALYFCASSLTGGEYEQYFGPGTRLTVT.